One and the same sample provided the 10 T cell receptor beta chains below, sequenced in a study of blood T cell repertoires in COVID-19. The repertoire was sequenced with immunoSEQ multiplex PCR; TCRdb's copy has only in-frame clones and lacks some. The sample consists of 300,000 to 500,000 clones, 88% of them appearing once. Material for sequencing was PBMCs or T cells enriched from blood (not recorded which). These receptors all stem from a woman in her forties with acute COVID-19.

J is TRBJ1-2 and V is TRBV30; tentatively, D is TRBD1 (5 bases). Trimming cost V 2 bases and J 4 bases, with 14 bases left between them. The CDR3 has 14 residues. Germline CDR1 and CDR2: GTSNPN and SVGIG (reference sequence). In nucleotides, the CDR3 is TGTGCCTGGAGTCCCGTGGGGGGATCCTATGGCTACACCTTC. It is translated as CAWSPVGGSYGYTF.

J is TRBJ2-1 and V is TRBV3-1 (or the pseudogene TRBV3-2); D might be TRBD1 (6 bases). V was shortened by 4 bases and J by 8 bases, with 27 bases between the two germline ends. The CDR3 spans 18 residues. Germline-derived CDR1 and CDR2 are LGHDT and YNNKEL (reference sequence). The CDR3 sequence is CASSRLYRDAVKGDEQFF. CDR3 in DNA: TGTGCCAGCAGCCGCCTATACCGGGACGCAGTAAAGGGGGATGAGCAGTTCTTC.

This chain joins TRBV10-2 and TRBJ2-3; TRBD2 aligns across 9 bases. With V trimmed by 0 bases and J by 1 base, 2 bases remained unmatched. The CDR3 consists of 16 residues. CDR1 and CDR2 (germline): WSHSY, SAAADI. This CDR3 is CASSESRGGRTDTQYF. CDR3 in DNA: TGCGCCAGCAGTGAGTCGCGGGGGGGCCGCACAGATACGCAGTATTTT.

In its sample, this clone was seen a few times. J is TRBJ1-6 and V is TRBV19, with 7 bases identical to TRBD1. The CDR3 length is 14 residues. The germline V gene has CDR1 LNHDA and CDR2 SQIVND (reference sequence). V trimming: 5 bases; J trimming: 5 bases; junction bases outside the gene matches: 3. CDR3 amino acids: CASSSGTDNSPLHF. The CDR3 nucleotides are TGTGCCAGTAGTTCCGGGACAGATAATTCACCCCTCCACTTT.

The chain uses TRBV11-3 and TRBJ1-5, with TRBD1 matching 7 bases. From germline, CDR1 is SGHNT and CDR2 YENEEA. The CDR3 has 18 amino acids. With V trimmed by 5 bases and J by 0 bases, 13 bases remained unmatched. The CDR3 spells CASSAIFPGTDSNQPQHF. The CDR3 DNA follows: TGTGCCAGCAGCGCCATTTTCCCCGGGACAGATAGCAATCAGCCCCAGCATTTT.

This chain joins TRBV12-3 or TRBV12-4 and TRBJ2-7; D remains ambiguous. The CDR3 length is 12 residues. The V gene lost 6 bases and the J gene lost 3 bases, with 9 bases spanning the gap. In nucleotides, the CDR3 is TGTGCCAGCAGCTCCGACATCTACGAGCAGTACTTC. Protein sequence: CASSSDIYEQYF.

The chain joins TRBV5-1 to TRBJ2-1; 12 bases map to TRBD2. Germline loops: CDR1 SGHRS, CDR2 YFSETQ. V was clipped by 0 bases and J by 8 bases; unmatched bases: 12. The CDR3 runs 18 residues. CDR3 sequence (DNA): TGCGCCAGCAGCTTGGCCGGGCTAGCGGGGGGGCAATCTCATGAGCAGTTCTTC. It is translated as CASSLAGLAGGQSHEQFF. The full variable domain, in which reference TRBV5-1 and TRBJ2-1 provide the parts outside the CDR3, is KAGVTQTPRYLIKTRGQQVTLSCSPISGHRSVSWYQQTPGQGLQFLFEYFSETQRNKGNFPGRFSGRQFSNSRSEMNVSTLELGDSALYLCASSLAGLAGGQSHEQFFGPGTRLTVL.

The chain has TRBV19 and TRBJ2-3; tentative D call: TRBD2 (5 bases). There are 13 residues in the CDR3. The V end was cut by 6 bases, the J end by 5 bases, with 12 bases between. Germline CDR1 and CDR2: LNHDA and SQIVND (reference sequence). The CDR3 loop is CASRRDLGDTQYF. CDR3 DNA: TGTGCCAGTAGACGGGATCTGGGAGATACGCAGTATTTT.

CDR3 residues: CSASRGAGDQPQHF. The CDR3 region has the DNA TGCAGTGCTAGTAGGGGCGCAGGCGATCAGCCCCAGCATTTT. The chain joins TRBV20-1 to TRBJ1-5, with D possibly being TRBD1 (5 bases). The CDR3 contains 14 residues. Germline CDR1 is DFQATT and CDR2 is SNEGSKA (reference sequence). V was clipped by 3 bases and J by 5 bases, with 14 bases between them.

In DNA, the CDR3 is TGCAGTGCTAGTGGGGACAGGCATGAAAAACTGTTTTTT. It encodes CSASGDRHEKLFF. The chain couples TRBV20-1 to TRBJ1-4; 8 nucleotides line up with TRBD1. The CDR3 extends over 13 amino acids. Germline loops: CDR1 DFQATT, CDR2 SNEGSKA (reference sequence). Germline trimming cut 3 bases from V and 6 bases from J; bases unmatched to any gene: 3.